One sample yielded the 19 T cell receptor beta chains listed below, sequenced in a study of T cells after yellow fever vaccination. Each CDR3 protein is one row after TCRdb ran MiXCR on the 5' RACE reads. The sample includes under 550,000 distinct CDR3 sequences, around a fifth seen only once; the top ten take roughly a sixth. The sequencing here drew on PBMCs, taken approximately 20 days after the first yellow fever vaccination. All receptors come from a man between 18 and 35 years old who received the YFV17D yellow fever vaccine.

The chain joins TRBV10-3 to TRBJ2-3; TRBD2 matches at 8 bases. Germline-derived CDR1 and CDR2 are ENHRY and SYGVKD. V gave up 2 bases and J gave up 2 bases; unmatched junction bases: 6. The CDR3 consists of 16 residues. The CDR3, as DNA: TGTGCCATCAGTGAGGTAGCGGGGAAACCCACAGATACGCAGTATTTT. The encoded protein is CAISEVAGKPTDTQYF.

Concerning this clonotype itself: A junction end diverges from the germline sequence, so it may reflect a read error. CDR3 sequence reads: CASTVGWQQDTQYF. CDR3 nucleotide sequence: TGTGCCAGCACCGTAGGGTGGCAGCAAGACACCCAGTACTTC. The rearrangement joins TRBV7-2 to TRBJ2-5; D ambiguous. From germline, CDR1 is SGHTA and CDR2 FQGNSA. CDR3 length equals 14 residues.

This clonotype has only a few counts. V usage is TRBV12-3 or TRBV12-4 and J usage is TRBJ1-5; TRBD1 matches at 10 bases. CDR3 length: 15 amino acids. Trimming at V came to 6 bases and at J to 7 bases, leaving 9 bases not matched to a gene. The CDR3 protein is CASRTGTGVGQPQHF. Written as DNA, the CDR3 is TGTGCCAGCAGAACCGGGACAGGGGTAGGACAGCCCCAGCATTTT.

This clonotype was observed a few times. The chain employs TRBV6-1 and TRBJ2-2, with D unresolved. Germline lookup yields CDR1 MNHNS and CDR2 SASEGT. The CDR3 length is 16 residues. Trimming removed 6 bases at V and 0 bases at J, with 14 bases between. In DNA form, the CDR3 reads TGTGCCAGCAGCGACGGGCGGAATTCGAACACCGGGGAGCTGTTTTTT. Translating gives CASSDGRNSNTGELFF.

The V call is TRBV20-1, the J call TRBJ2-7; D tentatively reads TRBD1 or TRBD2 (5 bases each). V dropped 6 bases and J dropped 7 bases, with 22 bases sitting between them. Germline CDR1 DFQATT, CDR2 SNEGSKA (reference sequence). The CDR3 has 14 residues. The CDR3 here is CSARGGLGVGEQYV. The CDR3 DNA reads as TGCAGTGCCCGAGGTGGGCTGGGGGTGGGGGAGCAGTACGTC.

This clonotype was counted ten times or more. The chain is built from TRBV5-1 and TRBJ2-3; 10 positions agree with TRBD1. CDR1 is SGHRS, CDR2 YFSETQ, per germline. Trimming removed 4 bases from V and 4 bases from J; junction bases left unmatched: 6. This CDR3 spans 15 amino acids. DNA of the CDR3: TGCGCCAGCAGCCGTAGGACAGGGGGTTCAGATACGCAGTATTTT. This encodes CASSRRTGGSDTQYF. Looking up the rest from reference TRBV5-1 and TRBJ2-3 gives the full variable domain: KAGVTQTPRYLIKTRGQQVTLSCSPISGHRSVSWYQQTPGQGLQFLFEYFSETQRNKGNFPGRFSGRQFSNSRSEMNVSTLELGDSALYLCASSRRTGGSDTQYFGPGTRLTVL.

This clonotype was observed a handful of times. The chain uses TRBV5-1 and TRBJ2-1; D is perhaps TRBD1 (6 bases). The germline V gene has CDR1 SGHRS and CDR2 YFSETQ. Trimming pared 0 bases from V and 8 bases from J, leaving 9 bases between. The CDR3 spans 13 residues. CDR3 sequence reads: CASSLVGAHEQFF. The CDR3 nucleotides read TGCGCCAGCAGCTTGGTGGGGGCCCATGAGCAGTTCTTC.

The table lists this clonotype with a few counts. V gene TRBV6-2 or TRBV6-3 combines with J gene TRBJ1-1; D gene unclear. This CDR3 region has 14 residues. V was clipped by 7 bases and J by 1 base, with 13 bases between them. Germline assignment: CDR1 MNHEY and CDR2 SVGEGT. For the CDR3, the DNA is TGTGCCAGCAATTCCATCGTGGGGAACACTGAAGCTTTCTTT. Its translation is CASNSIVGNTEAFF.

In this sample, this clonotype turned up a few times. This chain joins TRBV7-2 and TRBJ1-6; no clear D. This CDR3 comprises 13 residues. The germline V gene encodes CDR1 SGHTA and CDR2 FQGNSA. Trimming took off 5 bases at V and 8 bases at J, with 10 bases between the two ends. The CDR3 nucleotides read TGTGCCAGCAGCCCCCACACTGATTCACCCCTCCACTTT. This encodes CASSPHTDSPLHF.

V gene TRBV5-1 combines with J gene TRBJ2-3; perhaps TRBD2 as D (5 bases). CDR3 length: 14 amino acids. Germline V gene sequence: CDR1 SGHRS, CDR2 YFSETQ. V was pared by 5 bases and J by 0 bases, with 10 bases between. This CDR3 reads CASRLGSSTDTQYF. The CDR3 DNA is TGCGCCAGCAGACTGGGGAGTAGCACAGATACGCAGTATTTT. The full variable domain, completed using reference TRBV5-1 and TRBJ2-3, is KAGVTQTPRYLIKTRGQQVTLSCSPISGHRSVSWYQQTPGQGLQFLFEYFSETQRNKGNFPGRFSGRQFSNSRSEMNVSTLELGDSALYLCASRLGSSTDTQYFGPGTRLTVL.

The rearrangement uses TRBV11-2 and TRBJ1-2; no clear D. CDR1 and CDR2 (germline): SGHAT, FQNNGV. The CDR3 is made up of 14 amino acids. The V and J ends lost 0 bases and 8 bases respectively, with 13 bases between them. The CDR3 DNA reads TGTGCCAGCAGCTTAGAAGGGTGGGAACAGGGCTACACCTTC. Its translation is CASSLEGWEQGYTF.

This clonotype was seen a handful of times. Here the CDR3 DNA reads TGTGCCAGCAGTCGGGACAGGGGGCGTGAGCAGTACGTC. The encoded protein is CASSRDRGREQYV. This chain connects TRBV12-3 or TRBV12-4 to TRBJ2-7, with 12 bases identical to TRBD1. This CDR3 is built from 13 residues. The J segment lost 7 bases and the V segment lost 5 bases, leaving 3 bases of the junction unmatched.

This clonotype was counted between two and nine times. The chain is built from TRBV29-1 and TRBJ2-1, with 10 bases aligning to TRBD2. The J segment lost 9 bases and the V segment lost 7 bases, leaving 15 bases of the junction unmatched. This CDR3 contains 15 residues. Germline CDR1 and CDR2: SQVTM and ANQGSEA. The CDR3 protein is CSAPVVELAGVEQFF. CDR3 nucleotide sequence: TGCAGCGCTCCCGTGGTGGAGCTAGCGGGGGTTGAGCAGTTCTTC.

This clonotype was observed at least ten times. The gene calls are TRBV5-6 and TRBJ2-1; no clear D gene. V was pared by 2 bases and J by 4 bases, with 4 bases between. The germline V gene encodes CDR1 SGHDT and CDR2 YYEEEE. This CDR3 is 12 amino acids long. The CDR3 loop is CASSFIYNEQFF. CDR3 coding DNA: TGTGCCAGCAGCTTCATTTACAATGAGCAGTTCTTC.

The gene calls are TRBV9 and TRBJ1-6, with a possible D match to TRBD1 (5 bases). V lost 0 bases, J lost 7 bases, and 8 bases lay in between. The CDR3 is 14 residues long. Germline assignment: CDR1 SGDLS and CDR2 YYNGEE. CDR3 DNA sequence: TGTGCCAGCAGCGTAGGGGGCACAAATTCACCCCTCCACTTT. Translating it yields CASSVGGTNSPLHF.

The chain recombines TRBV6-6 with TRBJ1-2; D remains ambiguous. The CDR3 is made up of 12 amino acids. CDR1 is MNHNY, CDR2 SVGAGI, per germline (reference sequence). Trimming pared 3 bases from V and 6 bases from J, leaving 8 bases between. The CDR3 sequence is CASSYRENGYTF. Written as DNA, the CDR3 is TGTGCCAGCAGTTATAGGGAAAATGGCTACACCTTC.

This clonotype was counted many times. This sequence joins TRBV5-1 and TRBJ1-1; D might be TRBD1 (5 bases). The ends were cut back, 4 bases at V and 0 bases at J, with 10 bases in the middle. The CDR3 covers 14 residues. The V gene's germline CDR1 is SGHRS and CDR2 YFSETQ. CDR3 amino acids: CASSPDSMNTEAFF. In DNA, the CDR3 is TGCGCCAGCAGCCCCGACAGCATGAACACTGAAGCTTTCTTT.

The chain is built from TRBV12-2 and TRBJ1-1; TRBD1, the table's D call, lacks a check against the DNA. TRBV12-2 is deemed a pseudogene. The CDR3 is 11 residues long. The CDR3 DNA reads TGTGCAATGGGGGCAAGTACTGAAGCTTTCTTT. Translated: CAMGASTEAFF.

This chain links TRBV7-9 with TRBJ2-7, with a weak D call TRBD1 (6 bases). Germline V CDR1 and CDR2: SEHNR, FQNEAQ (reference sequence). V was cut by 0 bases and J by 5 bases, with 11 bases left in between. The CDR3 sequence is 14 residues long. The DNA of the CDR3 is TGTGCCAGCAGCTTAGCTCAGGGGCACGACGAGCAGTACGTC. This gives the protein CASSLAQGHDEQYV.